This note documents a single T cell receptor (beta chain) sequence. This table comes from immunoSEQ multiplex PCR, and its TCRdb copy is limited to in-frame clones, with some not included. The table has more than 15,000 clones, about 80% seen once; the top ten hold 9% to 10%. These data belong to a study of immune cell composition in non-small cell lung cancer. V shed 4 bases and J 5 bases; nucleotides not matched to a gene: 4. From germline, CDR1 is LNHDA and CDR2 SQIVND (reference sequence). The CDR3 spans 15 residues. Normal lung was sampled as far from the tumour as possible, at least 3 cm. The same specimen was also included in a second study, on CD4 T cells in lung cancer. That source adds: Samples were tumor and non-adjacent lung from resected stage I-III patients.

The chain links TRBV19 to TRBJ2-2; TRBD1 aligns across 10 bases. The sequence came from a human donor with non-small cell lung cancer. The specimen sequenced was non-adjacent lung tissue. The CDR3 region is CASSRRTGGTGELFF. CDR3 in DNA: TGTGCCAGTAGTAGACGGACAGGGGGTACCGGGGAGCTGTTTTTT.